This T cell receptor beta chain is from a study of blood T cell repertoires in COVID-19. Across the whole study: T cells, B-cell-depleted T cells, or PBMCs provided the cDNA or gDNA that served as material.

The CDR3 has 14 residues. The V gene lost 5 bases and the J gene lost 11 bases, with 21 bases spanning the gap. Germline V gene data show CDR1 as MDHEN and CDR2 as SYDVKM. Per the authors' pipeline: Amplification with reference gene primers provided the estimates of nucleated cell counts. Clones were read by immunoSEQ multiplex PCR, and TCRdb kept only the in-frame ones, dropping some. V and J calls plus clone size are reproduced from that table; the DNA served to infer D and trimming. This table holds around 150,000 clones, around 87% found once. Sequencing used peripheral blood. V and J are TRBV28 and TRBJ1-1; no reliable D call. The sequence came from a man younger than 35 with acute or convalescent COVID-19. The CDR3 loop is CASSSHQESGGAFF. The CDR3 DNA is TGTGCCAGCAGTAGCCATCAAGAGTCGGGTGGGGCTTTCTTT.